Shown below are 30 T cell receptor beta chains from a single sample sequenced in a study of T cell responses to AZD1222 COVID-19 vaccine. Using immunoSEQ multiplex PCR, the repertoire was profiled, and TCRdb retains in-frame clones only, with some absent. Of roughly 150,000 clones in the sample, about nine tenths were seen once. The specimen comprised peripheral blood, sampled on day 0 of MenACWY control vaccination. The receptors were sampled from an adult in good health.

The chain recombines TRBV6-5 with TRBJ2-7, with 7 bases lining up with TRBD2. After removal of 2 bases from V and 2 bases from J, the junction contained 6 bases not matched to a gene. This CDR3 is built from 15 residues. In germline, CDR1 is MNHEY, CDR2 SVGAGI. CDR3 DNA: TGTGCCAGCAGTTACGGACTAGGGGCCCCCTACGAGCAGTACTTC. The encoded protein is CASSYGLGAPYEQYF.

This clone has only a few counts. The rearrangement joins TRBV19 to TRBJ2-1; tentatively, D is TRBD2 (6 bases). The CDR3 length is 14 residues. Germline values: CDR1 LNHDA, CDR2 SQIVND (reference sequence). V shed 3 bases and J shed 8 bases, with 14 bases lying between them. CDR3 DNA sequence: TGTGCCAGTAGTATTAGAACGGGGGTACATGAGCAGTTCTTC. Translating it yields CASSIRTGVHEQFF.

J is TRBJ1-5 and V is TRBV5-8; the D is unclear. V lost 0 bases to trimming and J lost 1 base, with 8 bases between them. Germline values: CDR1 SGHTS, CDR2 YDEGEE. The CDR3 consists of 15 residues. In nucleotides, the CDR3 is TGTGCCAGCAGCTTGGGGGTGGGGAGCAATCAGCCCCAGCATTTT. It yields the protein CASSLGVGSNQPQHF.

The J gene is TRBJ2-3, the V gene TRBV7-9; maybe TRBD2 (6 bases). Per the germline V gene, CDR1 is SEHNR and CDR2 is FQNEAQ (reference sequence). CDR3 length equals 15 residues. The ends were cut back, 5 bases at V and 1 base at J, with 13 bases in the middle. The CDR3 loop reads CASSPAGSGTDTQYF. The CDR3 nucleotides are TGTGCCAGCAGCCCAGCCGGGAGTGGCACAGATACGCAGTATTTT.

The chain combines TRBV27 with TRBJ2-7; no reliable D call. The CDR3 totals 14 residues. V lost 8 bases and J lost 1, with 15 bases in between. Per germline, CDR1 MNHEY and CDR2 SMNVEV (reference sequence). Here the CDR3 reads CASRAHSRSYEQYF. The CDR3 region has the DNA TGTGCCAGCCGGGCCCACAGCCGTTCCTACGAGCAGTACTTC.

The V gene is TRBV19, the J gene TRBJ1-1, with a weak D call TRBD1 (5 bases). The CDR3 covers 14 residues. Germline V gene data show CDR1 as LNHDA and CDR2 as SQIVND (reference sequence). V lost 2 bases and J 7 bases, leaving 14 bases between the germline ends. As DNA, the CDR3 is TGTGCCAGTAGTATAATGGGGCCAGTCATTGAAGCTTTCTTT. It yields the protein CASSIMGPVIEAFF.

V usage is TRBV5-5 and J usage is TRBJ1-2; D is perhaps TRBD1 (5 bases). With 0 bases removed from V and 8 bases from J, the gap between germline ends came to 29 bases. This CDR3 is built from 19 residues. Germline assignment: CDR1 SGHKS and CDR2 YYEKEE (reference sequence). CDR3: CASSLGQPAIDDKLGGYTF. CDR3 coding DNA: TGTGCCAGCAGCTTGGGACAGCCTGCCATCGATGACAAGCTGGGAGGCTACACCTTC.

The CDR3 coding sequence is TGTGCCAGCAGTGAATGGACAGGGAGGAACTATGGCTACACCTTC. As protein: CASSEWTGRNYGYTF. V usage is TRBV2 and J usage is TRBJ1-2, with TRBD1 identical over 8 bases. Losses at the gene ends were 2 bases for V and 2 bases for J; bases not matched to a gene: 4. CDR1 and CDR2 from the germline V gene are SNHLY and FYNNEI. The CDR3 runs to 15 residues. The variable domain in full, with the rest retrieved from reference TRBV2 and TRBJ1-2, is EPEVTQTPSHQVTQMGQEVILRCVPISNHLYFYWYRQILGQKVEFLVSFYNNEISEKSEIFDDQFSVERPDGSNFTLKIRSTKLEDSAMYFCASSEWTGRNYGYTFGSGTRLTVV.

A note on this clone: Other DNA sequences in the same sample also yield this CDR3. The V and J genes are TRBV29-1 and TRBJ1-2; 11 nucleotides agree with TRBD1. This CDR3 has 13 amino acids. The J segment lost 1 base and the V segment lost 6 bases, leaving 1 base of the junction unmatched. CDR1 SQVTM and CDR2 ANQGSEA come from the germline V gene. Here the CDR3 reads CSVGTGGNYGYTF. The CDR3 bases are TGCAGCGTCGGGACAGGGGGTAACTATGGCTACACCTTC. The whole variable domain, remainder taken from reference TRBV29-1 and TRBJ1-2, is SAVISQKPSRDICQRGTSLTIQCQVDSQVTMMFWYRQQPGQSLTLIATANQGSEATYESGFVIDKFPISRPNLTFSTLTVSNMSPEDSSIYLCSVGTGGNYGYTFGSGTRLTVV.

V gene TRBV2 combines with J gene TRBJ1-1, with a tentative D call TRBD1 (5 bases). This CDR3 comprises 11 residues. Between the trimmed V and J ends, which lost 6 bases and 9 bases, there was a span of 11 bases. CDR1 SNHLY and CDR2 FYNNEI come from the germline V gene. The CDR3 protein is CASSDRGQAFF. The CDR3, as DNA: TGTGCCAGCAGCGACAGAGGGCAAGCTTTCTTT.

This chain joins TRBV19 and TRBJ1-2; TRBD1 is a possible D gene (6 bases). This CDR3 is built from 16 residues. Deletions cut 3 bases from V and 4 bases from J, with 18 bases between. Germline V gene lookup returns CDR1 LNHDA and CDR2 SQIVND (reference sequence). CDR3 loop: CASSIPTGSWGYGYTF. For the CDR3, the DNA is TGTGCCAGTAGTATCCCTACAGGGTCCTGGGGCTATGGCTACACCTTC.

The V and J genes are TRBV6-6 and TRBJ2-6; 7 bases are shared with TRBD1. V lost 6 bases and J lost 0; bases outside the gene matches: 5. CDR3 size: 16 residues. Germline lookup yields CDR1 MNHNY and CDR2 SVGAGI (reference sequence). CDR3: CASSDRVISGANVLTF. The CDR3 DNA is TGTGCCAGCAGCGACAGGGTCATCTCTGGGGCCAACGTCCTGACTTTC.

Note on this clone: The same CDR3 is also encoded by other DNA sequences in this sample. This chain joins TRBV7-2 and TRBJ2-3, with TRBD2 as a possible D gene (5 bases). The germline CDR1 and CDR2 sequences are SGHTA and FQGNSA. Trimming took 3 bases from V and 2 from J, leaving 9 bases between them. The CDR3 covers 14 residues. The CDR3: CASSLTRDTDTQYF. CDR3 sequence (DNA): TGTGCCAGCAGCTTGACGAGGGACACAGATACGCAGTATTTT.

This chain connects TRBV4-1 to TRBJ1-6, with D unclear. This CDR3 comprises 16 residues. With 0 bases removed from V and 9 bases from J, the gap between germline ends came to 15 bases. Germline CDR1 reads MGHRA; CDR2 reads YSYEKL. The CDR3 reads CASSQDKIRSSSPLHF. In DNA form, the CDR3 reads TGCGCCAGCAGCCAAGATAAGATTCGGAGCAGTTCACCCCTCCACTTT.

The chain combines TRBV4-3 with TRBJ1-6, with 11 positions matching TRBD1. The CDR3 sequence is 17 residues long. CDR1 is LGHNA and CDR2 is YSLEER in the germline V gene. Trimming cost V 1 base and J 9 bases; bases outside gene matches: 8. The CDR3 coding sequence is TGCGCCAGCAGCCAAGTTAGGGGACAGGGGGTCGGTTCACCCCTCCACTTT. Its protein is CASSQVRGQGVGSPLHF.

The chain couples TRBV10-3 to TRBJ2-1; 10 bases match TRBD2. The CDR3 runs to 16 residues. Losses at the gene ends were 1 base for V and 7 bases for J; bases not matched to a gene: 7. Germline V gives CDR1 ENHRY, CDR2 SYGVKD. The CDR3 here is CAISEWKREGGNEQFF. The CDR3 coding sequence is TGTGCCATCAGTGAGTGGAAGCGGGAGGGGGGGAATGAGCAGTTCTTC.

The chain links TRBV12-5 to TRBJ1-5; D may be TRBD1 (6 bases). Trimming removed 6 bases from V and 6 bases from J, with 15 bases in between. The CDR3 covers 14 residues. Germline-derived CDR1 and CDR2 are LGHNT and FRNRAP. CDR3 region: CASGWGGTAQPQHF. DNA for the CDR3: TGTGCTAGTGGGTGGGGGGGCACTGCTCAGCCCCAGCATTTT.

The chain joins TRBV18 to TRBJ1-5, with D uncertain. CDR3 length: 13 amino acids. CDR1 and CDR2 (germline): KGHSH, LQKENI. The ends were cut back, 3 bases at V and 4 bases at J, with 7 bases in the middle. The CDR3 reads CASSPQLNQPQHF. The CDR3 DNA reads TGTGCCAGCTCACCGCAACTGAATCAGCCCCAGCATTTT. The full variable domain, rest sourced from reference TRBV18 and TRBJ1-5, is NAGVMQNPRHLVRRRGQEARLRCSPMKGHSHVYWYRQLPEEGLKFMVYLQKENIIDESGMPKERFSAEFPKEGPSILRIQQVVRGDSAAYFCASSPQLNQPQHFGDGTRLSIL.

The J gene is TRBJ2-2, the V gene TRBV7-2, with 8 bases fitting TRBD2. Germline CDR1 and CDR2: SGHTA and FQGNSA. J was trimmed by 4 bases and V by 5 bases; bases with no gene match: 9. The CDR3 extends over 16 amino acids. CDR3 sequence (DNA): TGTGCCAGCAGCCCTGGGGCGGGAGGAGGCACCGGGGAGCTGTTTTTT. Translation gives CASSPGAGGGTGELFF.

The genes are TRBV6-5 and TRBJ2-2, with D unresolved. This CDR3 has 14 amino acids. With 2 bases removed from V and 1 base from J, the gap between germline ends came to 5 bases. CDR1 is MNHEY and CDR2 is SVGAGI in the germline V gene. The CDR3 sequence: CASSYLWNTGELFF. The CDR3 DNA sequence: TGTGCCAGCAGTTACCTATGGAACACCGGGGAGCTGTTTTTT.

The chain employs TRBV7-9 and TRBJ1-4; 9 bases are shared with TRBD1. The V gene end was trimmed by 5 bases and the J gene end by 5 bases; junction bases not matched to a gene: 3. There are 14 residues in the CDR3. Germline CDR1 is SEHNR and CDR2 is FQNEAQ (reference sequence). The CDR3 DNA is TGTGCCAGCAGCGGGACAGGGAAGAATGAAAAACTGTTTTTT. Translating gives CASSGTGKNEKLFF.

The chain recombines TRBV7-3 with TRBJ2-3, with no clear D. The germline gives CDR1 SGHTA, CDR2 FQGTGA. Trimming took 1 base from V and 3 from J, leaving 5 bases between them. This CDR3 is 13 amino acids long. As DNA, the CDR3 is TGTGCCAGCAGCTTAATAAGGACAGATACGCAGTATTTT. Its protein is CASSLIRTDTQYF.

This chain connects TRBV21-1 to TRBJ1-2. TRBV21-1 is a pseudogene segment. The CDR3 has 16 residues. The CDR3 region is CASSIRGVPFSSGYTF. CDR3 bases: TGTGCCAGCAGCATCCGCGGGGTTCCCTTCTCTTCTGGCTACACCTTC.

The chain combines TRBV5-1 with TRBJ1-4; no firm D call. This CDR3 has 16 residues. Germline loops: CDR1 SGHRS, CDR2 YFSETQ. Trimming took 5 bases from V and 3 from J, leaving 17 bases between them. CDR3 amino acids: CASSPDGRSSNEKLFF. As DNA, the CDR3 is TGCGCCAGCAGTCCCGACGGAAGGAGCTCTAATGAAAAACTGTTTTTT.

The gene calls are TRBV4-2 and TRBJ2-3; 8 nucleotides line up with TRBD2. The germline V gene encodes CDR1 LGHNA and CDR2 YNFKEQ. The V segment lost 3 bases and the J segment 1 base; nucleotides outside the gene matches: 6. The CDR3 is 16 residues long. The CDR3 sequence: CASSQMAGGRTDTQYF. In nucleotides, the CDR3 is TGTGCCAGCAGCCAGATGGCGGGGGGCCGCACAGATACGCAGTATTTT.

The chain combines TRBV4-1 with TRBJ1-3; maybe TRBD1 (6 bases). In germline, CDR1 is MGHRA, CDR2 YSYEKL. The V gene lost 2 bases and the J gene lost 2 bases, with 16 bases spanning the gap. This CDR3 comprises 17 residues. DNA of the CDR3: TGCGCCAGCAGCCAATTTATCGGACAGCGGGCTGGAAACACCATATATTTT. It encodes CASSQFIGQRAGNTIYF.

The chain joins TRBV7-2 to TRBJ1-1; no firm D call. CDR1 is SGHTA and CDR2 is FQGNSA in the germline V gene. This CDR3 region has 12 residues. V lost 5 bases and J lost 10, with 14 bases in between. CDR3 sequence reads: CASSPFEEGAFF. CDR3 DNA sequence: TGTGCCAGCAGCCCCTTTGAGGAGGGAGCTTTCTTT.

The chain combines TRBV28 with TRBJ2-7; the D is unclear. Per the germline V gene, CDR1 is MDHEN and CDR2 is SYDVKM. V lost 4 bases to trimming and J lost 4 bases, with 20 bases between them. This CDR3 spans 16 amino acids. Written as DNA, the CDR3 is TGTGCCAGCAGTTCCCCGGCCCTACGGGCTTGGTACGAGCAGTACTTC. It yields the protein CASSSPALRAWYEQYF.

V usage is TRBV11-3 and J usage is TRBJ2-5; 10 bases agree with TRBD2. The CDR3 consists of 16 residues. The junction had 9 bases not matched to a gene; V was cut back by 5 bases and J by 3 bases. The V gene's germline CDR1 is SGHNT and CDR2 YENEEA. The CDR3 DNA sequence: TGTGCCAGCAGCCTGGGTTTTCTAGCGGGAGAAGAGACCCAGTACTTC. Its translation: CASSLGFLAGEETQYF.

This chain joins TRBV21-1 and TRBJ2-3; the table names TRBD2, a call not compared with the DNA. TRBV21-1 is deemed a pseudogene. The CDR3 extends over 13 amino acids. The CDR3 loop reads CASRHLAVRTQYF. The CDR3 DNA sequence: TGTGCCAGCAGACACCTAGCGGTCCGGACGCAGTATTTT.